A single sample is the source of the 6 T cell receptor beta chains below, sequenced in a study of T cell clonality in common variable immunodeficiency (dated by TCRdb to 2015 to 2017). Overall study results and their limits: Reportedly, TCRbeta sequences from CVID had fewer deletions and N-nucleotide insertions, and highly modified clones with 13 or more V deletions were absent from CVID.

What these receptors recognize is not known. The library came from the immunoSEQ multiplex PCR assay. TCRdb re-hosts the immuneACCESS table, in-frame sequences only. Its copies lack some clones; in the studies checked, an unresolved V gene accounts for under half of them, and the cause for the rest is not known. For this sample the table reports approximately 21,000 clones, with no clone seen just once. The leading ten clones occupy 2% to 3% of the sample. The material sequenced was peripheral blood mononuclear cells. The receptors originated from a human donor with common variable immunodeficiency.

About this clone: The sequenced fragment ends 3 residues before the CDR3 boundary, so the rest is inferred from the germline J gene. This chain joins TRBV18 and TRBJ2-3; the match to TRBD2 covers 10 bases. After removal of 3 bases from V and 6 bases from J, the junction contained 6 bases not matched to a gene. The CDR3 consists of 15 residues. Germline lookup yields CDR1 KGHSH and CDR2 LQKENI. CDR3 DNA (partial): TGTGCCAGCTCACCCCTAGCGGGAGTTTTGGATACG. Amino acid sequence: CASSPLAGVLDT. The whole CDR3 protein is CASSPLAGVLDTQYF. The whole variable domain, remainder taken from reference TRBV18 and TRBJ2-3, is NAGVMQNPRHLVRRRGQEARLRCSPMKGHSHVYWYRQLPEEGLKFMVYLQKENIIDESGMPKERFSAEFPKEGPSILRIQQVVRGDSAAYFCASSPLAGVLDTQYFGPGTRLTVL.

This clone has only a few counts. The observed sequence ends 3 residues before the CDR3 terminus, with the missing tail filled in from the germline J gene. The chain couples TRBV18 to TRBJ1-4; TRBD1 is a possible D gene (6 bases). Trimming pared 3 bases from V and 6 bases from J, leaving 17 bases between. The CDR3 extends over 16 amino acids. Germline V lookup: CDR1 KGHSH, CDR2 LQKENI. The CDR3 is CASSPPSGGRDEKLFF. CDR3 DNA, as far as it was read: TGTGCCAGCTCACCTCCCTCGGGGGGGCGCGATGAAAAA.

In the case of this clone: The read ends 3 residues before the CDR3 terminus; that terminus is restored from the germline J gene. The chain couples TRBV7-9 to TRBJ2-2; D remains ambiguous. Germline V gives CDR1 SEHNR, CDR2 FQNEAQ (reference sequence). V was cut by 5 bases and J by 2 bases, with 9 bases left in between. This CDR3 contains 14 residues. The chain's CDR3 is CASSRTRNTGELFF. Partial CDR3 DNA: TGTGCCAGCAGCCGAACCAGAAACACCGGGGAG.

By its share, this clone is medium-sized. Read coverage stops 3 residues before the CDR3 terminus; the germline J gene supplies the remainder. The chain employs TRBV28 and TRBJ1-1; TRBD1 matches at 8 bases. The CDR3 consists of 13 residues. CDR1 is MDHEN, CDR2 SYDVKM, per germline. The J segment lost 3 bases and the V segment lost 8 bases, leaving 5 bases of the junction unmatched. The CDR3: CASRTGSYTEAFF. The CDR3 DNA, read in part, is TGTGCCAGCCGGACAGGGTCTTACACTGAA.

This clone was recorded a few times. The CDR3 end is not reached by the read, which stops 3 residues before it; the germline J gene fills it in. This chain links TRBV7-8 with TRBJ2-5; 13 bases align to TRBD2. This CDR3 has 15 residues. With 3 bases clipped from V and 6 bases from J, the junction kept 4 bases outside the gene matches. The germline gives CDR1 SGHVS, CDR2 FQNEAQ. Incomplete CDR3 DNA: TGTGCCAGCAGCTTGACTAGCGGGGGGAGAAAGACC. Its protein product is CASSLTSGGRKT. In full, the CDR3 reads CASSLTSGGRKTQYF.

This clone was counted a few times. The read comes to an end 3 residues before the CDR3 does, leaving the germline J gene to fill in the end. This chain joins TRBV2 and TRBJ2-7; perhaps TRBD1 as D (6 bases). V lost 8 bases, J lost 2 bases, and 13 bases lay in between. The CDR3 is made up of 13 amino acids. Germline V CDR1 and CDR2: SNHLY, FYNNEI. CDR3 DNA (partial): TGTGCCAGCGCAAACCGGGACACCTACGAG. Amino acid sequence: CASANRDTYE. The whole CDR3 sequence reads CASANRDTYEQYF.